A selection of T cell receptor beta chains follows, all from one sample in a study of immune evolution from preneoplasia to lung adenocarcinoma. The data were produced by immunoSEQ multiplex PCR, yet TCRdb's version contains in-frame clones alone and is incomplete. The sample contains about 6,500 clones, 75% to 90% of which appear only once. Sequencing used FFPE lung adenocarcinoma in situ tissue. Receptor source: an older donor with lung adenocarcinoma. CDR3s include the opening cysteine and the closing phenylalanine or tryptophan. Each record gives: J gene, V gene, D gene, clone size, CDR3 DNA, CDR3 protein. D genes are given only for firm matches. Some rows mark clone size as missing; the rest say once, few, many or name a class of expanded clone.

>TRBJ1-2|TRBV5-8|.|once
TGTGCCAGCAGCTTGGCCATCAAAGGGCGGGTGGCAAACTATGGCTACACCTTC
CASSLAIKGRVANYGYTF
>TRBJ1-5|TRBV2|.|.
TGTGCCAGCAGGAGGACGGGCCAGCCCCAGCATTTT
CASRRTGQPQHF
>TRBJ2-6|TRBV9|TRBD2|once
TGTGCCAGCAGCGTAGGGCAGGGACTAGCGGGAGTTGGGGCCAACGTCCTGACTTTC
CASSVGQGLAGVGANVLTF
>TRBJ2-7|TRBV5-1|TRBD2|once
TGCGCCAGCAGCTTGGGGACTAGCGGCACCTACGAGCAGTACTTC
CASSLGTSGTYEQYF
>TRBJ2-1|TRBV7-6|.|once
TGTGCCAGCAGCAACCCTTCCAATGAGCAGTTCTTC
CASSNPSNEQFF
>TRBJ1-1|TRBV7-2|TRBD1|.
TGTGCCAGCAGCCCAGGACAGGGAATGGGGACTGAAGCTTTCTTT
CASSPGQGMGTEAFF
>TRBJ2-5|TRBV19|TRBD1|.
TGTGCCAGTAGCCCCCTCCCGGGACAGGGGAAGGAAGAGACCCAGTACTTC
CASSPLPGQGKEETQYF
>TRBJ2-1|TRBV5-6|TRBD1|once
TGTGCCAGCAGTTACTTGGGACAGGGGCGCTACAATGAGCAGTTCTTC
CASSYLGQGRYNEQFF
>TRBJ2-7|TRBV7-9|.|once
TGTGCCAGCAAAGGGACTCGCCGCGAGCAGTACTTC
CASKGTRREQYF
>TRBJ2-2|TRBV9|TRBD2|.
TGTGCCAGCAGCGGGACTAGGCACACCGGGGAGCTGTTTTTT
CASSGTRHTGELFF
>TRBJ2-1|TRBV9|.|.
TGTGCCAGCAGCGTAAGTTACGTGACGGGGTACAATGAGCAGTTCTTC
CASSVSYVTGYNEQFF
>TRBJ2-7|TRBV7-4|.|.
TGTGCCAGCAGCCAACCAAAGCCCACAGCCGGGACAACCTACGAGCAGTACTTC
CASSQPKPTAGTTYEQYF
>TRBJ1-1|TRBV18|.|.
TGTGCCAGCTCACCACAGGAGACTGAAGCTTTCTTT
CASSPQETEAFF
>TRBJ2-2|TRBV11-3|TRBD2|medium-sized
TGTGCCAGCAGCAAGACTAGCGGGTTCGGGGAGCTGTTTTTT
CASSKTSGFGELFF
>TRBJ1-1|TRBV1|.|.
TGCACCAGCACCACCAAGATCATGAACAAGAGGGACACTGAAGCTTTCTTT
CTSTTKIMNKRDTEAFF
>TRBJ2-2|TRBV10-2|TRBD2|.
TGCGCCAGCAGTGAGTGGGGGACTACGCCCGGGGAGCTGTTTTTT
CASSEWGTTPGELFF
>TRBJ1-2|TRBV25-1|TRBD1|.
TGTGCCAGCAGAAATACCGGGACAGGGCATGGCTACACCTTC
CASRNTGTGHGYTF
>TRBJ2-3|TRBV4-1|.|.
TGCGCCAGCAGCCAAGGGCGTGGACTTGGCACAGATACGCAGTATTTT
CASSQGRGLGTDTQYF
>TRBJ2-7|TRBV11-3|.|.
TGTGCCAGCAGCTTAGCCGGGACCCAAGGCTACGAGCAGTACTTC
CASSLAGTQGYEQYF
>TRBJ1-2|TRBV6-5|.|.
TGTGCCAGCAGGGGGACCGGGAACTATGGCTACACCTTC
CASRGTGNYGYTF
>TRBJ2-7|TRBV11-2|.|.
TGTGCCAGCAGCTTAGATTTGTTAGCGAGCTACGAGCAGTACTTC
CASSLDLLASYEQYF
>TRBJ1-2|TRBV30|.|few
TGTGCCCAACCCTGGGAGGGTAGTAACTATGGCTACACCTTC
CAQPWEGSNYGYTF
>TRBJ2-5|TRBV5-1|.|.
TGCGCCAGCAGCTTGGCCTCCGGAGGGGAGACCCAGTACTTC
CASSLASGGETQYF
>TRBJ1-2|TRBV29-1|TRBD1|.
TGCAGCGTCGGTACCTGGGACAGGGTTGGCTACACCTTC
CSVGTWDRVGYTF
>TRBJ1-5|TRBV30|.|.
TGTGCCTGGAGTGTAGATACCCCCAATCAGCCCCAGCATTTT
CAWSVDTPNQPQHF
>TRBJ2-7|TRBV12-5|.|.
TGTGCTAGTGGTCCCACGGTTTACGAGCAGTACTTC
CASGPTVYEQYF
>TRBJ1-4|TRBV6-5|.|.
TGTGCCAGCAGTTACAGGGTGTCAGCGGCCAATGAAAAACTGTTTTTT
CASSYRVSAANEKLFF
>TRBJ2-7|TRBV4-2|TRBD2|few
TGTGCCAGCAGCCAAGATGAAGGCGGGGGCTCCTACGAGCAGTACTTC
CASSQDEGGGSYEQYF
>TRBJ1-1|TRBV7-3|.|.
TGTGCCAGCAGCTCCTATGTGGGGGCTGAAGCTTTCTTT
CASSSYVGAEAFF
>TRBJ1-6|TRBV30|.|.
TGTGCCTCATCCTGGAGCGGCTCACCCCTCCACTTT
CASSWSGSPLHF